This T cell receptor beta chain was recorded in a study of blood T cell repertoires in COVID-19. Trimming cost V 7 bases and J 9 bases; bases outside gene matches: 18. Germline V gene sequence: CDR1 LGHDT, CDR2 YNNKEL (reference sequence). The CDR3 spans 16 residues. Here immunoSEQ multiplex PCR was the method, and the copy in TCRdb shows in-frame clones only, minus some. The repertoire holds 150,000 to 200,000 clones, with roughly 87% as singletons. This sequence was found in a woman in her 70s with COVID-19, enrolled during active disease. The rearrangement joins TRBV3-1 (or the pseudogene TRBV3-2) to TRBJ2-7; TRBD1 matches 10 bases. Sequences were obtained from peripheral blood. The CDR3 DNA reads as TGTGCCAGCACCGACAGGGGGCGCGAATTATGGGATCGGCAGTACTTC. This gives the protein CASTDRGRELWDRQYF.